This T cell receptor beta chain was recorded in a study of blood T cell repertoires in COVID-19. Clones were read by immunoSEQ multiplex PCR, and TCRdb kept only the in-frame ones, dropping some. Of about 200,000 clones listed, approximately 84% were seen once; the top ten hold about 15%. Participants reported their clinical history, and cohort assignment relied on those reports. The CDR3 covers 14 residues. The trim removed 3 bases at V and 8 bases at J, leaving 9 bases unmatched. The germline CDR1 and CDR2 sequences are SGDLS and YYNGEE. This receptor was identified in a man aged 40-49 years who had recovered from COVID-19. Input material: PBMCs or T cells enriched from blood (not recorded which). The chain couples TRBV9 to TRBJ1-2; 8 bases are a match to TRBD1. The CDR3 DNA follows: TGTGCCAGCAGCGCTGACAGGGGAGGTCGGGGCTACACCTTC. Residues: CASSADRGGRGYTF.